This entry lists 13 T cell receptor beta chains sequenced from one sample in a study of regulatory T cells in long-lasting Graves disease. Arm-PCR of CDR3 regions and iRepertoire HTBI primers were the basis on which TCR beta libraries were built. TCRdb fed the multiplex PCR reads into MiXCR, producing one record per CDR3 protein. The data show about 540,000 distinct CDR3 sequences, approximately 12% seen once. The time point was: newly diagnosed GD, antithyroid drugs for less than 3 months. PBMC-extracted RNA yielded the TCR library. A further study also used this sample, focusing on T cells in Graves' hyperthyroidism and ophthalmopathy.

The sample in question was peripheral blood mononuclear cells (PBMCs), obtained at new diagnosis, from a patient treated with antithyroid drugs. The source is a man aged 25 to 45 with Graves disease.

At least ten counts were recorded for this clonotype. The CDR3 is CASSGSGAREQYF. The CDR3 DNA follows: TGTGCCAGCAGTGGTTCCGGGGCCCGCGAGCAGTACTTC. The genes are TRBV27 and TRBJ2-7, with D perhaps TRBD1 or TRBD2 (5 bases each). V gave up 5 bases and J gave up 6 bases, with 14 bases separating them. Germline V gene data show CDR1 as MNHEY and CDR2 as SMNVEV (reference sequence). The CDR3 covers 13 residues.

This clonotype was recorded at least ten times. This rearrangement joins TRBV18 to TRBJ1-1; D is unresolved. The CDR3 extends over 16 amino acids. V was clipped by 0 bases and J by 0 bases, with 11 bases between them. Germline V gene data show CDR1 as KGHSH and CDR2 as LQKENI. CDR3 region: CASSPPRHLMNTEAFF. CDR3 bases: TGTGCCAGCTCACCACCAAGACATTTGATGAACACTGAAGCTTTCTTT.

This clonotype appeared many times. The chain couples TRBV3-1 to TRBJ2-4; 9 bases align to TRBD2. V shed 4 bases, J shed 0 bases, and the junction held 4 bases outside the gene matches. The CDR3 extends over 16 amino acids. Germline V gene lookup returns CDR1 LGHDT and CDR2 YNNKEL (reference sequence). The CDR3 is CASSLGLARAKNIQYF. The CDR3, as DNA: TGTGCCAGCAGCCTCGGACTAGCGAGAGCCAAAAACATTCAGTACTTC.

This clonotype has only a few counts. V is TRBV20-1 and J is TRBJ2-7; D gene uncertain. CDR3 size: 12 residues. The V end lost 6 bases, the J end lost 6 bases, and 15 bases lay between the germline ends. The germline gives CDR1 DFQATT, CDR2 SNEGSKA (reference sequence). In DNA form, the CDR3 reads TGCAGTGCCCCGAGACTTGGCGCCGAGCAGTACTTC. Its protein product is CSAPRLGAEQYF.

About this clonotype: This sequence may be a read error, since a much larger clone differs from it by one base. This chain joins TRBV5-6 and TRBJ2-1; tentatively, D is TRBD1 (6 bases). The length of the CDR3 is 12 residues. Germline V gene sequence: CDR1 SGHDT, CDR2 YYEEEE. The DNA of the CDR3 is TGTGCCAGCGGCTTGCCCCAGGGGGAGCAGTTCTTC. It specifies CASGLPQGEQFF.

The chain carries TRBV5-1 and TRBJ2-7, with no clear D. V lost 4 bases to trimming and J lost 0 bases, with 14 bases between them. The germline CDR1 and CDR2 sequences are SGHRS and YFSETQ. This CDR3 has 15 amino acids. CDR3 sequence (DNA): TGCGCCAGCAGCCCCGAGGCTGCTAGCTCCTACGAGCAGTACTTC. This sequence encodes CASSPEAASSYEQYF.

This clonotype has at least ten counts. The rearrangement uses TRBV7-9 and TRBJ2-5; 8 bases agree with TRBD2. J lost 7 bases, V lost 4 bases, and 23 bases had no gene match. The CDR3 has 19 residues. Germline V gene data show CDR1 as SEHNR and CDR2 as FQNEAQ (reference sequence). The CDR3 DNA is TGTGCCAGCAGCTCGTATTACCAAACTAGCGGACCTTCTGATGGGACCCAGTACTTC. It translates to CASSSYYQTSGPSDGTQYF.

The sample holds many counts of this clonotype. J is TRBJ2-2 and V is TRBV24-1, with D possibly being TRBD2 (6 bases). The germline CDR1 and CDR2 sequences are KGHDR and SFDVKD. The CDR3 has 14 residues. Trimming took 9 bases from V and 2 from J, leaving 12 bases between them. CDR3 coding DNA: TGTGCCACCGCGAAGGGGACTAACACCGGGGAGCTGTTTTTT. It encodes CATAKGTNTGELFF.

This clonotype was recorded many times. The chain carries TRBV29-1 and TRBJ1-1; 8 nucleotides match TRBD1. Germline assignment: CDR1 SQVTM and CDR2 ANQGSEA. The J segment lost 0 bases and the V segment lost 5 bases, leaving 5 bases of the junction unmatched. CDR3 length: 14 amino acids. The CDR3 loop is CSVRRQGMNTEAFF. CDR3 nucleotide sequence: TGCAGCGTTCGAAGACAGGGGATGAACACTGAAGCTTTCTTT.

This clonotype was observed many times. The chain couples TRBV3-1 to TRBJ2-7; no reliable D call. The CDR3 loop spans 15 amino acids. Germline V CDR1 and CDR2: LGHDT, YNNKEL (reference sequence). V gave up 4 bases and J gave up 7 bases, with 20 bases separating them. The CDR3 spells CASSPHGSGKAEQYF. The DNA for the CDR3 is TGTGCCAGCAGCCCCCACGGGTCTGGTAAGGCTGAGCAGTACTTC.

This clonotype was recorded a few times. The chain combines TRBV19 with TRBJ1-1, with a possible D match to TRBD1 (6 bases). The CDR3 consists of 18 residues. Germline lookup yields CDR1 LNHDA and CDR2 SQIVND (reference sequence). V gave up 0 bases and J gave up 1 base, with 18 bases separating them. The CDR3 protein is CASSIERGRDIPNTEAFF. The DNA for the CDR3 is TGTGCCAGTAGTATAGAGAGGGGACGGGACATACCGAACACTGAAGCTTTCTTT.

This clonotype was detected only a few times. The V call is TRBV13, the J call TRBJ1-4; the D gene is possibly TRBD1 (5 bases). Germline V CDR1 and CDR2: PRHDT, FYEKMQ (reference sequence). Trimming pared 2 bases from V and 7 bases from J, leaving 14 bases between. There are 15 residues in the CDR3. In nucleotides, the CDR3 is TGTGCCAGCAGCTTAAGCAGGGCGGGATCTGAAAAACTGTTTTTT. The encoded protein is CASSLSRAGSEKLFF.

This clonotype was recorded many times. The chain combines TRBV29-1 with TRBJ2-1, with D unclear. Germline V gene sequence: CDR1 SQVTM, CDR2 ANQGSEA. V was shortened by 3 bases and J by 5 bases, with 2 bases between the two germline ends. This CDR3 has 10 amino acids. The DNA for the CDR3 is TGCAGCGTTGAGGACAATGAGCAGTTCTTC. Its protein product is CSVEDNEQFF.